A single T cell receptor (beta chain) is shown here with its context. The sample comes from a study of shared clonotypes between healthy human individuals. Memory CD4+ cells were the fraction left after CD45RA+ naive selection. CDR1 is SGHRS, CDR2 YFSETQ, per germline. V lost 4 bases and J lost 9; bases outside the gene matches: 7. This CDR3 comprises 13 residues. The protocol was immunoSEQ multiplex PCR, while the TCRdb copy is restricted to in-frame clones and leaves out a portion. The repertoire holds roughly 1,000,000 clones, with about 80% as singletons. The V call is TRBV5-1, the J call TRBJ1-2; 9 nucleotides agree with TRBD1. The receptor was derived from a man younger than 35 in good health. Some clones in this sample may be carry-over from other donors' samples. Sequenced material: memory CD4+ T cells from PBMCs. This sample's subset: CD45RA-negative fraction. CDR3 in amino acids: CASSPLTGGSYTF. CDR3 bases: TGCGCCAGCAGCCCCCTGACAGGGGGGAGCTACACCTTC.